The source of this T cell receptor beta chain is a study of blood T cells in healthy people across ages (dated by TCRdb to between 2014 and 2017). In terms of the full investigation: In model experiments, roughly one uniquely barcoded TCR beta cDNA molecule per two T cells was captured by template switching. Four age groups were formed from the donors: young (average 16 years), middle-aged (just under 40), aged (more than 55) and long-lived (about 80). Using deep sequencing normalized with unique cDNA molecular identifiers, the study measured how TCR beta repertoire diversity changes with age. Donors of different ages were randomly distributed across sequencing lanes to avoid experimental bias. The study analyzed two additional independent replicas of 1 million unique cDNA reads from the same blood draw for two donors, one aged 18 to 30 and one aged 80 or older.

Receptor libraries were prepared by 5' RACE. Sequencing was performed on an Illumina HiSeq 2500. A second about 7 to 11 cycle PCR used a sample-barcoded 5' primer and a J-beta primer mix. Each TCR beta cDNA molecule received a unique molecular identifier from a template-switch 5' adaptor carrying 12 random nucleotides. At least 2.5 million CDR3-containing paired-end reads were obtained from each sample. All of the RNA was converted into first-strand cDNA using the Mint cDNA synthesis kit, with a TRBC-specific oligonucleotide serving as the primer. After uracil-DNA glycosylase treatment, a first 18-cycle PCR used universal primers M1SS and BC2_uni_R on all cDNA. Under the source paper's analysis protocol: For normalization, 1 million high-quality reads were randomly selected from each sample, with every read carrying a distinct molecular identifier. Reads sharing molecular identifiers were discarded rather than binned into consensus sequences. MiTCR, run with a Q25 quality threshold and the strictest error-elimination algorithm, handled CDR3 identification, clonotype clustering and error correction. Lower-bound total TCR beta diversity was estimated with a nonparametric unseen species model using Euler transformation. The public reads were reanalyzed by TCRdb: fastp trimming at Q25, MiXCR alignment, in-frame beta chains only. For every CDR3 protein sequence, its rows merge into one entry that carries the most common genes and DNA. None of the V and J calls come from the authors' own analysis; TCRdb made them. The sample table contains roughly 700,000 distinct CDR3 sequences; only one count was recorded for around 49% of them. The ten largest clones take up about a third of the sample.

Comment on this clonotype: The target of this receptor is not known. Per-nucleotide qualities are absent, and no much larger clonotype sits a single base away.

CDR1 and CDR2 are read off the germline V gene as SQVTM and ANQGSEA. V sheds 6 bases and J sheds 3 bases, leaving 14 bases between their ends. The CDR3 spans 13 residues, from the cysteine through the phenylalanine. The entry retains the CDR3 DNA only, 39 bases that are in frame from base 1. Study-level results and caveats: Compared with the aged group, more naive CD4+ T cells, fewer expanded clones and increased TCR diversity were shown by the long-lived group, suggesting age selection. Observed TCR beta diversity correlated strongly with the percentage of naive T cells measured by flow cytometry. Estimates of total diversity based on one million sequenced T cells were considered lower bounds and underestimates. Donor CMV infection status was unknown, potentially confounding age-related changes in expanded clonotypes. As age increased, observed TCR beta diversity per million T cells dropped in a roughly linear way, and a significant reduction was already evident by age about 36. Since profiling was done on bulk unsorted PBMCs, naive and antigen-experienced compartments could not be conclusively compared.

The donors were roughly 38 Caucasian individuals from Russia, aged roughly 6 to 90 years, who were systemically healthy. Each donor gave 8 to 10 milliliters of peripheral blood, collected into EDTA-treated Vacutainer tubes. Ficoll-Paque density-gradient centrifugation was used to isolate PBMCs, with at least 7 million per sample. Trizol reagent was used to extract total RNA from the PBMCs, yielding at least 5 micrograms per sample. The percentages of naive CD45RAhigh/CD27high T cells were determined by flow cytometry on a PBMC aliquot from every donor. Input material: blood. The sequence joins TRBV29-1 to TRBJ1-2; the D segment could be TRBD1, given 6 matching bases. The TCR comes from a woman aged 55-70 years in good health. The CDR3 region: CSVSDRRYYGYTF. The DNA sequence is TGCAGCGTGAGTGACAGGCGTTACTATGGCTACACCTTC.